The sequence of this T cell receptor (beta chain) was determined in a study of cytomegalovirus exposure and HLA in healthy donors. Study as a whole: An analysis done earlier identified 95 million to 140 million unique TCR beta sequences from around 180 million T cells. Study-wide points: Rare TCR sequences dominated, though some public TCRs recurred in many donors. An assumption of roughly uniform sequencing depth across donors underlay the presence/absence analyses.

As concerns this clone: Its antigen is undetermined.

V lost 6 bases and J 1 base, leaving 13 bases between the germline ends. The germline V gene has CDR1 MDHEN and CDR2 SYDVKM. The CDR3 is 14 amino acids. The study ran its PCR with 60 Vbeta and 13 Jbeta primers. TCRdb's copy holds only in-frame clones and misses some; the assay was immunoSEQ multiplex PCR. This repertoire shows approximately 220,000 clones, over 65% found once; its top ten account for around 0.63%. This receptor was obtained from a man between 18 and 29 years old in good health and CMV-seronegative. The sequenced material came from PBMCs. This chain connects TRBV28 to TRBJ2-7; D is possibly TRBD1 (6 bases). CDR3: CASRTTGHSYEQYF. In nucleotides, the CDR3 is TGTGCCAGCAGAACTACAGGGCATTCCTACGAGCAGTACTTC.